Shown below are 19 T cell receptor beta chains from a single sample sequenced in a study of vaccination and CD4 T cells after COVID-19. Treatment specified: roughly 11-day PBMC culture with coronavirus spike peptide pools or control peptides (ViraFEST assay). The Oncomine TCR Beta short-read assay was what sequenced the DNA obtained from cultured CD4+ T cells. TCRdb reprocessed the PCR reads via MiXCR and lists one record per CDR3 protein. The table has 15,000 to 20,000 distinct CDR3 sequences, roughly 55% seen once; the top ten hold almost 10%. Their cognate antigens are unknown. The sample consisted of CD4+ T cells from blood, cultured in vitro, taken after SARS-CoV-2 vaccination. All receptors derive from a human donor who had recovered from COVID-19.

In DNA, the CDR3 is TGTGCCAGCAGACCGAGGGGCACCGGGGAGCTGTTTTTT. Translation: CASRPRGTGELFF. The chain combines TRBV6-1 with TRBJ2-2; the D gene could be TRBD1 or TRBD2 (5 bases each). Deletions cut 6 bases from V and 4 bases from J, with 9 bases between. The CDR3 is made up of 13 amino acids. From germline, CDR1 is MNHNS and CDR2 SASEGT.

The chain carries TRBV6-1 and TRBJ1-3; TRBD1 is a possible D gene (5 bases). Trimming took off 6 bases at V and 3 bases at J, with 12 bases between the two ends. CDR1 MNHNS and CDR2 SASEGT come from the germline V gene. This CDR3 is 14 amino acids long. This CDR3 is CASRTGGVGNTIYF. DNA of the CDR3: TGTGCCAGCAGGACCGGGGGGGTTGGAAACACCATATATTTT.

This clonotype was picked up a small number of times. This chain links TRBV20-1 with TRBJ1-3; unclear D gene. The V gene's germline CDR1 is DFQATT and CDR2 SNEGSKA (reference sequence). The CDR3 covers 11 residues. V was cut by 6 bases and J by 0 bases, with 3 bases left in between. The DNA for the CDR3 is TGCAGTGCGTCCTCTGGAAACACCATATATTTT. It yields the protein CSASSGNTIYF.

The V gene is TRBV11-3, the J gene TRBJ2-1, with TRBD2 matching over 12 bases. This CDR3 comprises 16 residues. Germline trimming cut 0 bases from V and 7 bases from J; bases unmatched to any gene: 4. The germline V gene has CDR1 SGHNT and CDR2 YENEEA. The CDR3 is CASSLDTSGGRNEQFF. CDR3 coding DNA: TGTGCCAGCAGCTTAGATACTAGCGGGGGGCGGAATGAGCAGTTCTTC. Looking up the rest from reference TRBV11-3 and TRBJ2-1 gives the full variable domain: EAGVVQSPRYKIIEKKQPVAFWCNPISGHNTLYWYLQNLGQGPELLIRYENEEAVDDSQLPKDRFSAERLKGVDSTLKIQPAELGDSAVYLCASSLDTSGGRNEQFFGPGTRLTVL.

V is TRBV20-1 and J is TRBJ1-5; D gene ambiguous. Looked up from germline, CDR1 is DFQATT and CDR2 is SNEGSKA (reference sequence). V was pared by 1 base and J by 6 bases, with 13 bases between. The CDR3 consists of 14 residues. CDR3 sequence: CSARGPGIAQPQHF. Here the CDR3 DNA reads TGCAGTGCTAGAGGTCCGGGAATTGCTCAGCCCCAGCATTTT.

The genes are TRBV10-1 and TRBJ2-5, with D maybe TRBD1 (5 bases). Trimming pared 7 bases from V and 6 bases from J, leaving 15 bases between. This CDR3 region has 13 residues. Germline CDR1 is WNHNN and CDR2 is SYGVQD (reference sequence). The CDR3 bases are TGCGCCAGCAAGGACAAACGAAGGCAGACCCAGTACTTC. Encoded protein: CASKDKRRQTQYF.

The V and J genes are TRBV6-2 or TRBV6-3 and TRBJ1-2, with D unclear. Germline V gene lookup returns CDR1 MNHEY and CDR2 SVGEGT. The CDR3 extends over 13 amino acids. V was clipped by 7 bases and J by 1 base, with 10 bases between them. This CDR3 is CASKGSINYGYTF. For the CDR3, the DNA is TGTGCCAGCAAGGGTTCTATTAACTATGGCTACACCTTC.

This sequence joins TRBV11-1 and TRBJ1-1, with 7 bases aligning to TRBD1. The V gene end was trimmed by 5 bases and the J gene end by 1 base; junction bases not matched to a gene: 10. Per germline, CDR1 SGHAT and CDR2 FQDESV (reference sequence). The CDR3 length is 16 residues. The CDR3 spells CASSTPGTDGNTEAFF. The CDR3 bases are TGTGCCAGCAGCACGCCCGGGACAGACGGGAACACTGAAGCTTTCTTT.

The chain combines TRBV27 with TRBJ2-3; D not resolved. With 3 bases removed from V and 0 bases from J, the gap between germline ends came to 13 bases. The CDR3 sequence is 16 residues long. Germline V lookup: CDR1 MNHEY, CDR2 SMNVEV (reference sequence). The CDR3 DNA sequence: TGTGCCAGCAGTTTTACAGCTAAGATTAGCACAGATACGCAGTATTTT. It specifies CASSFTAKISTDTQYF.

DNA for the CDR3: TGTGCCAGCAGCCCCCTGGCCTCCAATGAGCAGTTCTTC. Translating gives CASSPLASNEQFF. The J gene is TRBJ2-1, the V gene TRBV7-7; unclear D gene. With 5 bases removed from V and 6 bases from J, the gap between germline ends came to 11 bases. The CDR3 runs to 13 residues. Germline loops: CDR1 SSHAT, CDR2 FNYEAQ (reference sequence).

The V call is TRBV20-1, the J call TRBJ2-1; 9 bases line up with TRBD2. Losses at the gene ends were 5 bases for V and 4 bases for J; bases not matched to a gene: 9. The germline CDR1 and CDR2 sequences are DFQATT and SNEGSKA (reference sequence). CDR3 size: 15 residues. DNA of the CDR3: TGCAGTGCTGAAGCCGGGACTAGCCATTACAATGAGCAGTTCTTC. Amino acid sequence: CSAEAGTSHYNEQFF.

The V and J genes are TRBV7-9 and TRBJ1-5; 7 nucleotides match TRBD1. CDR3 length equals 14 residues. The V segment lost 3 bases and the J segment 3 bases; nucleotides outside the gene matches: 2. Germline values: CDR1 SEHNR, CDR2 FQNEAQ (reference sequence). The CDR3 loop is CASSLTGNNQPQHF. The CDR3 region has the DNA TGTGCCAGCAGCTTGACAGGGAACAATCAGCCCCAGCATTTT.

This chain links TRBV7-9 with TRBJ1-1, with D possibly TRBD1 on 5 matching bases. V lost 5 bases and J 0 bases, leaving 10 bases between the germline ends. Germline loops: CDR1 SEHNR, CDR2 FQNEAQ (reference sequence). The CDR3 extends over 14 amino acids. The CDR3 protein is CASSQGLLNTEAFF. The CDR3 DNA sequence: TGTGCCAGCAGCCAGGGACTTTTGAACACTGAAGCTTTCTTT.

This chain connects TRBV5-4 to TRBJ2-2; weak D call: TRBD1 (6 bases). This CDR3 is built from 16 residues. Trimming took 4 bases from V and 0 from J, leaving 13 bases between them. CDR1 and CDR2 from the germline V gene are SGHNT and YYREEE (reference sequence). CDR3 bases: TGTGCCAGCAGCAAATACAGGGCAACGAACACCGGGGAGCTGTTTTTT. Its protein is CASSKYRATNTGELFF.

This chain uses TRBV11-2 with TRBJ2-2; 7 nucleotides line up with TRBD2. Germline CDR1 SGHAT, CDR2 FQNNGV. The CDR3 totals 15 residues. With V trimmed by 6 bases and J by 4 bases, 8 bases remained unmatched. CDR3 amino acids: CASSSRGGSTGELFF. CDR3 nucleotides: TGTGCCAGCAGTTCTCGCGGGGGTAGCACCGGGGAGCTGTTTTTT.

The chain has TRBV20-1 and TRBJ2-5; D might be TRBD2 (5 bases). The V end was cut by 1 base, the J end by 5 bases, with 17 bases between. The CDR3 runs to 15 residues. Per the germline V gene, CDR1 is DFQATT and CDR2 is SNEGSKA (reference sequence). CDR3 sequence reads: CSARAQPAGGETQYF. The CDR3 DNA reads as TGCAGTGCTAGAGCACAACCCGCGGGCGGGGAGACCCAGTACTTC.

This clonotype was found once. V and J are TRBV6-1 and TRBJ1-3, with 7 positions matching TRBD1. The germline CDR1 and CDR2 sequences are MNHNS and SASEGT. V gave up 5 bases and J gave up 0 bases; unmatched junction bases: 4. This CDR3 contains 15 residues. The CDR3: CASSRQGRSGNTIYF. DNA of the CDR3: TGTGCCAGCAGTCGACAGGGCCGCTCTGGAAACACCATATATTTT.

The CDR3 DNA follows: TGTGCCAGCAGCCCTCCGGGACACCCCTCTGGGGGCGACGAGCAGTACTTC. Its protein product is CASSPPGHPSGGDEQYF. The V gene is TRBV28, the J gene TRBJ2-7; possibly TRBD1 for D (6 bases). The CDR3 totals 17 residues. The ends were cut back, 6 bases at V and 5 bases at J, with 26 bases in the middle. The germline V gene has CDR1 MDHEN and CDR2 SYDVKM.

CDR3 amino acids: CASRKTGEDGYTF. CDR3 in DNA: TGTGCCAGCAGAAAGACAGGGGAGGATGGCTACACCTTC. The chain carries TRBV6-2 or TRBV6-3 and TRBJ1-2, with 8 positions matching TRBD1. This CDR3 is built from 13 residues. From germline, CDR1 is MNHEY and CDR2 SVGEGT. V shed 6 bases and J 6 bases; nucleotides not matched to a gene: 6.